The subject of this entry is one T cell receptor beta chain. Its antigen is as yet unknown. This sample was taken from a study of shared clonotypes between healthy human individuals. V lost 2 bases and J lost 0; bases outside the gene matches: 0. This CDR3 comprises 15 residues. Germline CDR1 is MDHEN and CDR2 is SYDVKM. General study findings and limits: The study sampled only blood, and tissue repertoires likely differ.

Repertoires were generated with immunoSEQ multiplex PCR, while TCRdb's copy carries only in-frame clones and drops some. The data show 2,100,000 or so clones, 90% to 96% seen once. The chain recombines TRBV28 with TRBJ2-2; TRBD2 matches at 7 bases. The source material was naive CD4+ T cells sorted from blood. Stated subset: CD45RA+ positively selected. This receptor was identified in a young man in good health. The DNA for the CDR3 is TGTGCCAGCAGTTTAGCGGGGGCGAACACCGGGGAGCTGTTTTTT. Protein: CASSLAGANTGELFF. The whole variable domain, filled in from reference TRBV28 and TRBJ2-2, reads DVKVTQSSRYLVKRTGEKVFLECVQDMDHENMFWYRQDPGLGLRLIYFSYDVKMKEKGDIPEGYSVSREKKERFSLILESASTNQTSMYLCASSLAGANTGELFFGEGSRLTVL.